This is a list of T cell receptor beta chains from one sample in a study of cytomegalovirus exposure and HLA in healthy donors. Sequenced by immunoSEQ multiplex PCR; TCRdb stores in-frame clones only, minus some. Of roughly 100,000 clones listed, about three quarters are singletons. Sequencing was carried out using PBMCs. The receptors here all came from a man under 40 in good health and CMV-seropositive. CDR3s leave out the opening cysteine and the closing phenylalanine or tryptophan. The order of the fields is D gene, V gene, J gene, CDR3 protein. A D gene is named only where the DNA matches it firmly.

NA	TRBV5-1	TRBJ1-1	ASSPRYMNTEAF
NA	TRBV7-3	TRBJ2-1	ASSLRVGEGRPNEQF
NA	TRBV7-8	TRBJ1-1	ASSSQGMNTEAF
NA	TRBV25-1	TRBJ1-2	ASSSGVYGYT
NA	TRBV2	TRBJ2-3	AVPAGTSTDTQY
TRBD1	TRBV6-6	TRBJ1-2	ASSQRTGSLNYGYT
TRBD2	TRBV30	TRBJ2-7	AWSLFSGRPKQY
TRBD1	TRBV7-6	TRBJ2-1	ASSSIRDRVDEQF
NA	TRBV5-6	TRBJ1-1	ASSPIGVPEAF
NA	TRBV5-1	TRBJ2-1	ASSLTRAGRDEQF
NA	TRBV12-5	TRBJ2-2	ASGPATSWVAGELF
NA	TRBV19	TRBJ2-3	ASMEGGSAQGTQY
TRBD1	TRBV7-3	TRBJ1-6	ASSLTGTGGYNSPLH
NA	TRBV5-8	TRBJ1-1	ASSLTGNHLMNTEAF
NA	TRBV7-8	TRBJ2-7	ASSLGGGSYEQY
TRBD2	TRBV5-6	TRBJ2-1	ASSRPGRGGRNEQF
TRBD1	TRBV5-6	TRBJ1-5	ASSLGDRGDNQPQH
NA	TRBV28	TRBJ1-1	ASRSNTEAF
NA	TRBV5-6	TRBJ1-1	ASSSQGHRVNTEAF
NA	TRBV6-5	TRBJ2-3	ASSYYQGGTDTQY
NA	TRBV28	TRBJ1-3	ASSLWGASGNTIY
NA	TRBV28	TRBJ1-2	ASSLAGRLLLYT
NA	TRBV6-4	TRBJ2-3	ASSDGGASTDTQY
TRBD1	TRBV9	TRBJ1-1	ASSVDRGGTEAF
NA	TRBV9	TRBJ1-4	ASSAQTGTSGEKLF
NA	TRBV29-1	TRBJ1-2	SVGGYNGYT
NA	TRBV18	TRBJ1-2	ASSARNYGYT
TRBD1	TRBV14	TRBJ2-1	ASSQEHGTGGNEQF
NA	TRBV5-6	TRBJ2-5	ASSLARETQY
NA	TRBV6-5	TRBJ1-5	ASRQGFNQPQH
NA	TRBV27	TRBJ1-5	ASSYTLGGPQH
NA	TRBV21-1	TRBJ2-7	ASSNRTSGRIYEQY
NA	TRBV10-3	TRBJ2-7	AIGKGKGYEQY
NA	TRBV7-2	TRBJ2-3	ASSLGSNTDTQY
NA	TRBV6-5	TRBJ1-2	ASSETGNYGYT
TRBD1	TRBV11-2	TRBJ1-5	ASSLDRDNQPQH
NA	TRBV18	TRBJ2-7	ASGVSGSSYEQY
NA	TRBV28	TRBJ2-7	ASSLRTGRYEQY
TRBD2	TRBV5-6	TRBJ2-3	ASSLPASGRPDTQY
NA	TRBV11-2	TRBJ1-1	ASSPDGGTEAF
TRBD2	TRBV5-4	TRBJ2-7	ASSLRDYHYEQY
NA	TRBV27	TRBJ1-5	ASSLHGGRGQPQH
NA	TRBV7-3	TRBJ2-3	ASSLTLMETDTQY
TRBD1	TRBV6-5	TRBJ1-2	ASMGTGLYGYT